This T cell receptor (beta chain) was sequenced during a study of blood T cell repertoires in COVID-19. Study-level information: T cells, B-cell-depleted T cells, or PBMCs provided the cDNA or gDNA that served as material.

Data came from immunoSEQ multiplex PCR; TCRdb stores just in-frame clones and leaves some out. The data contain about 190,000 clones, 89% of them singletons. Per germline, CDR1 SGHAT and CDR2 FQDESV (reference sequence). V lost 6 bases and J 1 base, leaving 12 bases between the germline ends. CDR3 length: 14 residues. The clonotype originates from a man aged 35-49 years with acute or convalescent COVID-19. This rearrangement joins TRBV11-1 to TRBJ1-1; tentatively, D is TRBD1 (6 bases). The sequenced sample was peripheral blood. CDR3 protein: CASSVLTGNTEAFF. DNA of the CDR3: TGTGCCAGCAGTGTCTTGACAGGGAACACTGAAGCTTTCTTT.